This TCR beta chain was captured by sequencing in a study of preoperative IRX-2 immunotherapy in early breast cancer (dated by TCRdb to about 2019). The library was prepared using the immunoSEQ multiplex PCR assay. As stored in TCRdb, this immuneACCESS dataset retains in-frame rearrangements with V and J assigned. A fraction of the clones does not appear; measured against another copy, unresolved V genes explain less than half of the discrepancy, and the remainder lacks a known reason. In this sample the table shows around 40,000 clones, about 95% of which occur a single time. Of the sample, about 1.6% is held by the ten largest clones. As concerns this clone: Its target antigen remains unknown. No base qualities exist here, and no much larger clone lies one base off it.

The treatment or condition label for this specimen denotes: preoperative locoregional IRX-2 cytokine immunotherapy. The samples were obtained from a phase Ib study that tested preoperative, locoregional IRX-2 cytokine immunotherapy meant to prime immune responses. Donors were patients with early-stage breast cancer who received IRX-2 before surgery. The germline V gene (reference sequence) provides CDR1 GTSNPN and CDR2 SVGIG. V lost 2 bases and J lost 4 bases; the stretch between them is 9 bases long. The CDR3 measures 13 amino acids from cysteine to phenylalanine. Of all the DNA, just the CDR3 is kept, 39 bases in frame from base 1.

Specimen: tumor tissue, collected after IRX-2 immunotherapy. The chain uses TRBV30 and TRBJ1-3, and possibly TRBD1, on 5 matching bases. The sequence derives from a human donor with breast cancer. The DNA is as follows: TGTGCCTGGAGTCGGACACTCGGAAACACCATATATTTT. It translates as CAWSRTLGNTIYF. With the rest looked up from the reference TRBV30 and TRBJ1-3 genes rather than sequenced, the full variable domain is SQTIHQWPATLVQPVGSPLSLECTVEGTSNPNLYWYRQAAGRGLQLLFYSVGIGQISSEVPQNLSASRPQDRQFILSSKKLLLSDSGFYLCAWSRTLGNTIYFGEGSWLTVV.